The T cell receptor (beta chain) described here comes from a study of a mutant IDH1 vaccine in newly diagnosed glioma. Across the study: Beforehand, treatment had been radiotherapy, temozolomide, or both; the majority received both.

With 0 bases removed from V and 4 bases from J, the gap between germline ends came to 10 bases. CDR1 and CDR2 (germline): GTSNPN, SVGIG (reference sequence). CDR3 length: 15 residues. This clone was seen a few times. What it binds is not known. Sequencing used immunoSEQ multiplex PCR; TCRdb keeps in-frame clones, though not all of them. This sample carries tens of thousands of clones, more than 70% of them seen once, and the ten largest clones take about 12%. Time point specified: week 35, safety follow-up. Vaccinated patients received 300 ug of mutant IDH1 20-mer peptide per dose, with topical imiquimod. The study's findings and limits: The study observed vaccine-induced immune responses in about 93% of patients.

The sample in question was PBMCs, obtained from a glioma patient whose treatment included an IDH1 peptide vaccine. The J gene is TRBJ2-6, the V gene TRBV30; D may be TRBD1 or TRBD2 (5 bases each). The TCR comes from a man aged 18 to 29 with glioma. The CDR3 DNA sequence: TGTGCCTGGAGTGTAATGGGGGTAGGGGCCAACGTCCTGACTTTC. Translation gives CAWSVMGVGANVLTF.